The clone carrying this TCR beta chain was detected once. V lost 5 bases and J lost 7; bases outside the gene matches: 13. The CDR3 sequence is 17 residues long. CDR1 and CDR2 (germline): MNHNY, SVGAGI (reference sequence). This entry is derived from a study of control samples from healthy donors and cancer patients. Produced via immunoSEQ multiplex PCR; TCRdb's table is partial and in-frame only. The sample lists tens of thousands of clones, approximately 80% occurring once. The specimen sequenced was blood. V usage is TRBV6-6 and J usage is TRBJ1-6; 8 nucleotides agree with TRBD1. The sequence was collected from a man aged 50 to 60 in good health. CDR3 sequence: CASSQSRQGKNNSPLHF. CDR3 sequence (DNA): TGTGCCAGCAGTCAGTCTAGACAGGGGAAAAACAATTCACCCCTCCACTTT.